These 26 T cell receptor beta chains were sequenced from one sample in a study of shared clonotypes between healthy human individuals. The assay was immunoSEQ multiplex PCR, and TCRdb's table has in-frame clones only and misses some. Of under 600,000 clones in the sample, around 77% were seen once. Specimen: PBMCs. The receptors here all came from a woman aged 40 to 50 in good health. Some clones in this sample may be carry-over from other donors' samples.

J is TRBJ2-7 and V is TRBV28; 10 bases fit TRBD2. V shed 3 bases and J 2 bases; nucleotides not matched to a gene: 7. Germline V gene data show CDR1 as MDHEN and CDR2 as SYDVKM. The CDR3 has 16 amino acids. CDR3 bases: TGTGCCAGCAGTTTGGCTCTAGCGGGAGTGGCCTACGAGCAGTACTTC. As protein: CASSLALAGVAYEQYF.

Notes on this clone: The sample holds other DNA sequences that translate to the same CDR3. J is TRBJ2-2 and V is TRBV4-3, with D uncertain. This CDR3 has 15 amino acids. The germline V gene encodes CDR1 LGHNA and CDR2 YSLEER. V dropped 1 base and J dropped 1 base, with 7 bases sitting between them. The CDR3 loop reads CASSQVYGNTGELFF. The CDR3, as DNA: TGCGCCAGCAGCCAAGTCTACGGGAACACCGGGGAGCTGTTTTTT.

V and J are TRBV14 and TRBJ1-1; unclear D gene. The CDR3 covers 13 residues. The V gene lost 6 bases and the J gene lost 1 base, with 9 bases spanning the gap. Germline V gene sequence: CDR1 SGHDN, CDR2 FVKESK. As DNA, the CDR3 is TGTGCCAGCAGTTACACCGCGAACACTGAAGCTTTCTTT. Amino acid sequence: CASSYTANTEAFF.

V and J are TRBV28 and TRBJ1-2; TRBD1 agrees at 9 bases. V lost 5 bases to trimming and J lost 5 bases; unmatched junction nucleotides: 6. This CDR3 region has 14 residues. Germline CDR1 is MDHEN and CDR2 is SYDVKM. CDR3 sequence reads: CASSPPGTGYGYTF. DNA of the CDR3: TGTGCCAGCAGTCCTCCAGGGACAGGGTATGGCTACACCTTC.

Regarding this clone: Only one base separates this from a far larger clonotype, so it likely reflects a read error. The CDR3 sequence: CASSYGGLYGQYF. CDR3 coding DNA: TGTGCCAGCAGTTACGGGGGACTCTACGGGCAGTACTTC. V gene TRBV6-5 combines with J gene TRBJ2-7; tentatively, D is TRBD2 (6 bases). The CDR3 has 13 residues. Germline CDR1 reads MNHEY; CDR2 reads SVGAGI.

This chain links TRBV2 with TRBJ1-6, with 10 bases that match TRBD1. CDR3 size: 14 residues. The trim removed 3 bases at V and 9 bases at J, leaving 2 bases unmatched. CDR1 SNHLY and CDR2 FYNNEI come from the germline V gene. The DNA for the CDR3 is TGTGCCAGCAGTGAGGACAGGGGGACTTCACCCCTCCACTTT. Its translation is CASSEDRGTSPLHF. Full variable domain (remainder filled in from reference TRBV2 and TRBJ1-6): EPEVTQTPSHQVTQMGQEVILRCVPISNHLYFYWYRQILGQKVEFLVSFYNNEISEKSEIFDDQFSVERPDGSNFTLKIRSTKLEDSAMYFCASSEDRGTSPLHFGNGTRLTVT.

Worth noting for this clone: A read error may explain this, as a much larger clone is one base away. The rearrangement links TRBV11-2 to TRBJ2-7; D gene uncertain. V was cut by 5 bases and J by 3 bases, with 2 bases left in between. The germline V gene encodes CDR1 SGHAT and CDR2 FQNNGV. The CDR3 has 10 amino acids. The CDR3 sequence is CASSHYEQYF. The CDR3, as DNA: TGTGCCAGCAGCCACTACGAGCAGTACTTC.

In its sample, this clone was seen a few times. This chain connects TRBV5-8 to TRBJ1-5; unclear D gene. V was pared by 0 bases and J by 7 bases, with 11 bases between. Germline V gene sequence: CDR1 SGHTS, CDR2 YDEGEE. This CDR3 is built from 14 residues. CDR3 region: CASSLVSALQPQHF. The CDR3 nucleotides read TGTGCCAGCAGCTTGGTGTCAGCCCTACAGCCCCAGCATTTT.

The J gene is TRBJ2-2, the V gene TRBV28; possibly TRBD1 or TRBD2 for D (5 bases each). Trimming removed 11 bases from V and 4 bases from J, with 8 bases in between. Germline assignment: CDR1 MDHEN and CDR2 SYDVKM. CDR3 size: 11 residues. This CDR3 reads CAEGSTGELFF. CDR3 DNA: TGTGCCGAGGGGAGCACCGGGGAGCTGTTTTTT. Based on the CDR3 plus reference TRBV28 and TRBJ2-2, the full variable domain is DVKVTQSSRYLVKRTGEKVFLECVQDMDHENMFWYRQDPGLGLRLIYFSYDVKMKEKGDIPEGYSVSREKKERFSLILESASTNQTSMYLCAEGSTGELFFGEGSRLTVL.

Note on this clone: The germline gene is not matched at one end of the junction; a read error may be the cause. This sequence joins TRBV27 and TRBJ2-7; a weak D match, TRBD1 (6 bases). The CDR3 extends over 12 amino acids. Germline V lookup: CDR1 MNHEY, CDR2 SMNVEV (reference sequence). This CDR3 reads CASGLGAGEQYF. In DNA, the CDR3 is TGTGCCAGCGGTTTGGGGGCTGGGGAGCAGTACTTC.

The chain uses TRBV7-3 and TRBJ1-2; possible D gene TRBD1, 5 bases. The germline gives CDR1 SGHTA, CDR2 FQGTGA. CDR3 length equals 14 residues. V lost 5 bases to trimming and J lost 9 bases, with 19 bases between them. The CDR3 here is CASSLTGAPGSYTF. CDR3 nucleotide sequence: TGTGCCAGCAGCCTGACCGGGGCTCCTGGGAGCTACACCTTC.

The V call is TRBV29-1, the J call TRBJ2-1; the D call may be TRBD1 or TRBD2 (5 bases each). V was shortened by 0 bases and J by 0 bases, with 15 bases between the two germline ends. Per the germline V gene, CDR1 is SQVTM and CDR2 is ANQGSEA. The CDR3 consists of 17 residues. The CDR3: CSVEDPRWGSSYNEQFF. CDR3 DNA sequence: TGCAGCGTTGAAGATCCCCGATGGGGGAGCTCCTACAATGAGCAGTTCTTC.

To note about this clone: This sample also contains other DNA sequences that code for the same CDR3. CDR3 region: CASSPGGSYEQYF. As DNA, the CDR3 is TGTGCCAGCTCACCAGGCGGTTCCTACGAGCAGTACTTC. J is TRBJ2-7 and V is TRBV18; no firm D call. The V gene lost 2 bases and the J gene lost 1 base, with 6 bases spanning the gap. From germline, CDR1 is KGHSH and CDR2 LQKENI. This CDR3 is built from 13 residues.

V is TRBV7-8 and J is TRBJ2-3, with TRBD2 matching 9 bases. This CDR3 is built from 14 residues. In germline, CDR1 is SGHVS, CDR2 FQNEAQ. V lost 5 bases to trimming and J lost 5 bases; unmatched junction nucleotides: 5. This CDR3 is CASSLRLAVDTQYF. CDR3 bases: TGTGCCAGCAGCCTTCGACTAGCGGTAGATACGCAGTATTTT.

This clone has a handful of counts. A far bigger clonotype differs at one base, so this is likely a read error. This chain joins TRBV30 and TRBJ1-5; D is possibly TRBD1 (6 bases). Germline V gene data show CDR1 as GTSNPN and CDR2 as SVGIG (reference sequence). Trimming stripped 2 bases from V and 7 bases from J, with 12 bases between. The CDR3 totals 13 residues. CDR3 coding DNA: TGTGCCTGGAGTAGGGGGAGCGGGCAGCCCCAGCATTTT. This sequence encodes CAWSRGSGQPQHF. The full variable domain, completed using reference TRBV30 and TRBJ1-5, is SQTIHQWPATLVQPVGSPLSLECTVEGTSNPNLYWYRQAAGRGLQLLFYSVGIGQISSEVPQNLSASRPQDRQFILSSKKLLLSDSGFYLCAWSRGSGQPQHFGDGTRLSIL.

As concerns this clone: Other DNA sequences of this sample code for an identical CDR3. The CDR3 nucleotides read TGCGCCAGCAGCTTGGGGGGTGACGAGCAGTACTTC. Translation: CASSLGGDEQYF. The V gene is TRBV5-1, the J gene TRBJ2-7; no firm D call. The CDR3 consists of 12 residues. From germline, CDR1 is SGHRS and CDR2 YFSETQ. V gave up 0 bases and J gave up 5 bases, with 6 bases separating them. The full variable domain, its missing parts supplied by reference TRBV5-1 and TRBJ2-7, is KAGVTQTPRYLIKTRGQQVTLSCSPISGHRSVSWYQQTPGQGLQFLFEYFSETQRNKGNFPGRFSGRQFSNSRSEMNVSTLELGDSALYLCASSLGGDEQYFGPGTRLTVT.

The sample holds one count of this clone. A read error is the likely source, as a far larger clone sits one nucleotide away. The CDR3 carries no conserved terminal phenylalanine or tryptophan, so it likely arises from a read error. The V and J genes are TRBV10-3 and TRBJ1-2, with TRBD1 as a possible D gene (6 bases). The length of the CDR3 is 13 residues. Trimming left V 5 bases short and J 2 bases short, with 9 bases between. Germline CDR1 reads ENHRY; CDR2 reads SYGVKD. CDR3 bases: TGTGCCATCAGTTCGGACAGAAACTATGGCTACACCCTC. It encodes CAISSDRNYGYTL.

The chain links TRBV28 to TRBJ1-5, with D tentatively TRBD1 (6 bases). The CDR3 extends over 17 amino acids. Germline assignment: CDR1 MDHEN and CDR2 SYDVKM. The V end was cut by 5 bases, the J end by 0 bases, with 17 bases between. Written as DNA, the CDR3 is TGTGCCAGCAGTGGGGGGGGGACACCGAATAGCAATCAGCCCCAGCATTTT. Protein: CASSGGGTPNSNQPQHF.

To note about this clone: Distinct nucleotide sequences in the sample also encode this CDR3. The chain recombines TRBV2 with TRBJ2-7; no reliable D call. This CDR3 contains 11 residues. Deletions cut 4 bases from V and 3 bases from J, with 4 bases between. The germline V gene has CDR1 SNHLY and CDR2 FYNNEI. This CDR3 reads CASSAYYEQYF. CDR3 DNA sequence: TGTGCCAGCAGTGCTTACTACGAGCAGTACTTC.

About this clone: Since a much larger clone is just one base distant, this may be a read error. The CDR3 does not end in the conserved phenylalanine or tryptophan, so this is likely a read error. The chain recombines TRBV5-1 with TRBJ1-1, with 7 bases lining up with TRBD1. The CDR3 totals 13 residues. The germline V gene encodes CDR1 SGHRS and CDR2 YFSETQ. The CDR3 DNA reads TGCGCCAGCAGCGTACAGGGGAACGCTGAAGCTTTCGTT. As protein: CASSVQGNAEAFV.

The chain joins TRBV5-8 to TRBJ2-3, with 8 bases lining up with TRBD1. The germline V gene encodes CDR1 SGHTS and CDR2 YDEGEE. CDR3 length: 15 residues. The V segment lost 3 bases and the J segment 5 bases; nucleotides outside the gene matches: 8. In nucleotides, the CDR3 is TGTGCCAGCAGCTCTGACAGGGGCAGAATAGATACGCAGTATTTT. This gives the protein CASSSDRGRIDTQYF.

The chain has TRBV19 and TRBJ1-4, with TRBD1 as a possible D gene (5 bases). V lost 5 bases and J 6 bases, leaving 16 bases between the germline ends. The germline V gene has CDR1 LNHDA and CDR2 SQIVND (reference sequence). This CDR3 has 15 amino acids. The CDR3 here is CASSWGLTGYEKLFF. The CDR3 DNA sequence: TGTGCCAGTAGTTGGGGTCTTACAGGCTATGAAAAACTGTTTTTT.

Concerning this clone itself: Other nucleotide sequences in the sample specify the same CDR3. The V call is TRBV14, the J call TRBJ1-1; D is perhaps TRBD1 (5 bases). Germline assignment: CDR1 SGHDN and CDR2 FVKESK. V lost 3 bases, J lost 5 bases, and 10 bases lay in between. The length of the CDR3 is 13 residues. The CDR3 is CASSQGRGTEAFF. CDR3 DNA sequence: TGTGCCAGCAGCCAGGGACGCGGAACTGAAGCTTTCTTT.

A single count supports this clone. A read error may explain this, as a much larger clone is one base away. Different DNA sequences within this sample yield the same CDR3. V is TRBV11-2 and J is TRBJ2-1; TRBD2 aligns across 11 bases. V dropped 4 bases and J dropped 4; count of bases not matched to a gene: 6. The CDR3 consists of 16 residues. Germline CDR1 and CDR2: SGHAT and FQNNGV. CDR3 nucleotide sequence: TGTGCCAGCAGCTCCTCCGGGACTAGCGGATACAATGAGCAGTTCTTC. Amino acids: CASSSSGTSGYNEQFF.

V gene TRBV21-1 combines with J gene TRBJ2-1; TRBD1 is the table's D call, not checked against the DNA. TRBV21-1 is noted as a pseudogene. This CDR3 spans 14 amino acids. This CDR3 is CASRLGTGVNEQFF. CDR3 coding DNA: TGTGCCAGCAGGTTAGGGACAGGGGTCAATGAGCAGTTCTTC.

Worth noting for this clone: Other DNA sequences of this sample code for an identical CDR3. The J gene is TRBJ1-3, the V gene TRBV6-5; D uncertain. This CDR3 is 13 amino acids long. Per germline, CDR1 MNHEY and CDR2 SVGAGI. The germline V and J ends were trimmed by 0 bases and 1 base, with 1 base remaining between them. The CDR3 DNA reads TGTGCCAGCAGTTACTCATCTGGAAACACCATATATTTT. As protein: CASSYSSGNTIYF.